The clone carrying this T cell receptor beta chain has just a few counts. Its antigen is unidentified. This record belongs to a study of OX40 agonist ivuxolimab in advanced cancers. The wider study: The study treated patients with ivuxolimab, an agonistic anti-OX40 (CD134) antibody. From roughly 20 to 79 years was the age range, with a mean of roughly 59 years, and roughly 83% were male. Findings of the study overall: On average, a greater number of expanded clones characterised CD8+ T cells relative to CD4+.

Data came from immunoSEQ multiplex PCR; TCRdb stores just in-frame clones and leaves some out. This repertoire shows some 19,000 clones, roughly 72% found once; its top ten account for approximately 22%. Germline V CDR1 and CDR2: SEHNR, FQNEAQ (reference sequence). Losses at the gene ends were 4 bases for V and 3 bases for J; bases not matched to a gene: 5. CDR3 length: 14 residues. The clonotype originates from an adult with an advanced solid tumor such as melanoma, head and neck, liver or kidney cancer. The chain recombines TRBV7-9 with TRBJ2-7; 8 bases are shared with TRBD1. This specimen consisted of CD4+ or CD8+ T cells sorted from blood, obtained in a trial of the OX40 agonist ivuxolimab. CDR3 loop: CASSYQGQVYEQYF. The CDR3 region has the DNA TGTGCCAGCAGCTACCAGGGACAGGTCTACGAGCAGTACTTC.